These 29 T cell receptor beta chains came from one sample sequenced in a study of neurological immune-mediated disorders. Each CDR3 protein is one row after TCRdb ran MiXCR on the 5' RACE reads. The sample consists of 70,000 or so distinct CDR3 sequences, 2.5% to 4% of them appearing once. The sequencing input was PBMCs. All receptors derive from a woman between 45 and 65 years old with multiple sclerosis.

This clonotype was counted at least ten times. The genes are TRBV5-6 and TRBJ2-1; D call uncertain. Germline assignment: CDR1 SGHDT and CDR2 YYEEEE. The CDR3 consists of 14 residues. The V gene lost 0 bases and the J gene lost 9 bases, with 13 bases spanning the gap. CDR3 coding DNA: TGTGCCAGCAGCTTGGGAATGCGCGGAAGTGAGCAGTTCTTC. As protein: CASSLGMRGSEQFF.

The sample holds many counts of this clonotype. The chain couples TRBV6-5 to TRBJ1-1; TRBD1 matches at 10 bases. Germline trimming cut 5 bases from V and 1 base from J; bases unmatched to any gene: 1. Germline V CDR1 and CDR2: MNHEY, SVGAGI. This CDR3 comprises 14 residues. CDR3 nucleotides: TGTGCCAGCAGTGGGGACAGGGGGAACACTGAAGCTTTCTTT. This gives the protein CASSGDRGNTEAFF.

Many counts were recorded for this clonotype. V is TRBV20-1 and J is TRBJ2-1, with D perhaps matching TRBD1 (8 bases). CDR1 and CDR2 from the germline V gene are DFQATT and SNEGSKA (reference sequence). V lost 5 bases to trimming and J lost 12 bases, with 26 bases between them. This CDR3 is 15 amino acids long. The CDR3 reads CSARAWTGRDGGQFF. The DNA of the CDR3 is TGCAGTGCTCGAGCTTGGACAGGGAGGGACGGGGGGCAGTTCTTC.

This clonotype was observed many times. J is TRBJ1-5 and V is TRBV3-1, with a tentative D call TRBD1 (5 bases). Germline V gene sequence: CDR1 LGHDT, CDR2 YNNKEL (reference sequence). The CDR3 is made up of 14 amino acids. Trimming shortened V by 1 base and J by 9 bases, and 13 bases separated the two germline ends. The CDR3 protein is CASSQVGGGGPQHF. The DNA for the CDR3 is TGTGCCAGCAGCCAAGTCGGGGGTGGGGGGCCCCAGCATTTT. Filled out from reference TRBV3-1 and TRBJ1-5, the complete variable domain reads DTAVSQTPKYLVTQMGNDKSIKCEQNLGHDTMYWYKQDSKKFLKIMFSYNNKELIINETVPNRFSPKSPDKAHLNLHINSLELGDSAVYFCASSQVGGGGPQHFGDGTRLSIL.

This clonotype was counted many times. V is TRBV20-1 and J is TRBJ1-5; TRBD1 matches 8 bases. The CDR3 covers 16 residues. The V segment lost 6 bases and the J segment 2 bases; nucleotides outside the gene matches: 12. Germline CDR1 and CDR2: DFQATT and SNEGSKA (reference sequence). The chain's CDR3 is CSATDRGDFGNQPQHF. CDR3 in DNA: TGCAGTGCCACCGACAGGGGAGATTTTGGCAATCAGCCCCAGCATTTT.

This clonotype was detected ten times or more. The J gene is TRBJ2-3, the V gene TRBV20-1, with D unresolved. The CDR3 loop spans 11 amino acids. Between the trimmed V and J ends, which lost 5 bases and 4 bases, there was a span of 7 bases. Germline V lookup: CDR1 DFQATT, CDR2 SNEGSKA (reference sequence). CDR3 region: CSALTADTQYF. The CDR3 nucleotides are TGCAGTGCTCTGACTGCAGATACGCAGTATTTT.

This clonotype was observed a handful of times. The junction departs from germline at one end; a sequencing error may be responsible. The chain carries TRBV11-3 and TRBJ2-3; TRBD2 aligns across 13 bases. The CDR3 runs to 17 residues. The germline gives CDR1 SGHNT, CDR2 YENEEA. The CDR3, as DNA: TGTGCCAGCAGCTACAGGACTAGCGGGAGAATCACAGATAAGCAGTATTTT. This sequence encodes CASSYRTSGRITDKQYF.

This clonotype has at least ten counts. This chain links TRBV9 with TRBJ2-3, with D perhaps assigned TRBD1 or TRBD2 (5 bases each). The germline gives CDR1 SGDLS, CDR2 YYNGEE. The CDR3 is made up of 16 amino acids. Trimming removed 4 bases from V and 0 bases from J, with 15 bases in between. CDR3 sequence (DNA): TGTGCCAGCAGCACCAGCAGGGACGAAAGCACAGATACGCAGTATTTT. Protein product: CASSTSRDESTDTQYF.

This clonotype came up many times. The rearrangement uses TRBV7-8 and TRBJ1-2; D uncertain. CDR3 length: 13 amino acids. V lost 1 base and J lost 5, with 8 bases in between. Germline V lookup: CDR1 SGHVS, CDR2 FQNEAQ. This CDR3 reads CASSLVSGYGYTF. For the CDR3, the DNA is TGTGCCAGCAGCTTAGTATCAGGATATGGCTACACCTTC.

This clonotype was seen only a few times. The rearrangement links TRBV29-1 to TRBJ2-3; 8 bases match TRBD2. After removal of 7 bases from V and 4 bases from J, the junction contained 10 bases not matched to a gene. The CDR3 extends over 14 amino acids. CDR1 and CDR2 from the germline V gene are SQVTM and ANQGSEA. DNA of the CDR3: TGCAGCGCCAGTGGACTAGCTGGGGCAGATACGCAGTATTTT. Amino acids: CSASGLAGADTQYF.

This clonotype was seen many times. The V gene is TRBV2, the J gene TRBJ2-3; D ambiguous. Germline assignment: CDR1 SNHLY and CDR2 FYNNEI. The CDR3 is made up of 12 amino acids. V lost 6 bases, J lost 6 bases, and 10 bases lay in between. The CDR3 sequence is CASRERSDTQYF. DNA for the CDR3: TGTGCCAGCAGAGAACGATCCGATACGCAGTATTTT.

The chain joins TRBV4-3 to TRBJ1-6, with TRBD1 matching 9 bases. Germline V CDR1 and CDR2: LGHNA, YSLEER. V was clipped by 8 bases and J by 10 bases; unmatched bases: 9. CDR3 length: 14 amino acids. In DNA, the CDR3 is TGCGCCAGCGCCTTGGGACAGGGCAGGTCACCCCTCCACTTT. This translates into CASALGQGRSPLHF.

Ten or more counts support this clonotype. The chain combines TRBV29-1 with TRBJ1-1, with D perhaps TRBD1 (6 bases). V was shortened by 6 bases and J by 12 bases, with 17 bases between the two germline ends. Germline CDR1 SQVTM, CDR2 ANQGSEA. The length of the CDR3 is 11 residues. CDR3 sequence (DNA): TGCAGCGTGACGGAGGGGGTGATACCTTTCTTT. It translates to CSVTEGVIPFF.

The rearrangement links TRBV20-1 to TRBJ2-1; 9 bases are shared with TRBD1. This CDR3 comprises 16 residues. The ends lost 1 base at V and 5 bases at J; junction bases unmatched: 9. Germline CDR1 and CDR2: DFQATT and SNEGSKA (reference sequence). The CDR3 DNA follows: TGCAGTGCTAGAGTGCCGGGACAGGGAGTAAACAATGAGCAGTTCTTC. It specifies CSARVPGQGVNNEQFF.

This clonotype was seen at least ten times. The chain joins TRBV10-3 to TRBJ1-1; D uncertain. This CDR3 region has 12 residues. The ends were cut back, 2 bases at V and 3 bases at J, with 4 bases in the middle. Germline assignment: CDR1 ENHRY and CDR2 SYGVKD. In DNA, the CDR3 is TGTGCCATCAGTGAGGGGGACACTGAAGCTTTCTTT. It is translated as CAISEGDTEAFF.

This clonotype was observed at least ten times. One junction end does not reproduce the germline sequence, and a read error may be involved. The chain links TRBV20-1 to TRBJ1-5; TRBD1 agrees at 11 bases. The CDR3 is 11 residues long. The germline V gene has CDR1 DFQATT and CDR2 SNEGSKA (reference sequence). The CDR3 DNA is TGCAGTGCTCGGGACAGGGGGTCCCAGAATTTT. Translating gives CSARDRGSQNF.

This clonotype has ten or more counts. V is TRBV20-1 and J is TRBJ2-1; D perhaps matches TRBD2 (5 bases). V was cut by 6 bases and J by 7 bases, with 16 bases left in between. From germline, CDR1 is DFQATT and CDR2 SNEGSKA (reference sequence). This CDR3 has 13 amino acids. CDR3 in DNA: TGCAGTGCCCCGGGATTCTCGGGGAATGAGCAGTTCTTC. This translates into CSAPGFSGNEQFF.

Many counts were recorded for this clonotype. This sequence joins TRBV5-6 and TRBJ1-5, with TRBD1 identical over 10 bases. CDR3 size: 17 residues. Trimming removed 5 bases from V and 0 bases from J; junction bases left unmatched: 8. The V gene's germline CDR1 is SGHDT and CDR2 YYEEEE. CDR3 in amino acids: CASSSGTGVRSNQPQHF. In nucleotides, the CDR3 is TGTGCCAGCAGTTCCGGGACAGGGGTTCGTAGCAATCAGCCCCAGCATTTT.

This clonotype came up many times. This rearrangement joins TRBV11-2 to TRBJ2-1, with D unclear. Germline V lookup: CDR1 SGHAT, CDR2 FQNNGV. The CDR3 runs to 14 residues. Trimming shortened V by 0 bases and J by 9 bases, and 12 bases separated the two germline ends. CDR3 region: CASSLDVVWVEQFF. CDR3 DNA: TGTGCCAGCAGCTTAGACGTAGTATGGGTTGAGCAGTTCTTC.

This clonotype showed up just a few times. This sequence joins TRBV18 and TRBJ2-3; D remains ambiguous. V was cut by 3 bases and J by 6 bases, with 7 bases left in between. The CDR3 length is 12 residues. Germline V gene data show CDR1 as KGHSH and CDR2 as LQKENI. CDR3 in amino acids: CASSPVPDTQYF. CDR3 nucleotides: TGTGCCAGCTCACCGGTTCCCGATACGCAGTATTTT.

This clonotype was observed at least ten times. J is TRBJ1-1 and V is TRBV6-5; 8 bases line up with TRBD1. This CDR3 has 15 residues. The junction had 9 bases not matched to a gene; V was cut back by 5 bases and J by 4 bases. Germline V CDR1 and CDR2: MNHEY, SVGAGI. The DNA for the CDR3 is TGTGCCAGCAGTCCTCAGGGGGCGCGCGCCACTGAAGCTTTCTTT. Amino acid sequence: CASSPQGARATEAFF.

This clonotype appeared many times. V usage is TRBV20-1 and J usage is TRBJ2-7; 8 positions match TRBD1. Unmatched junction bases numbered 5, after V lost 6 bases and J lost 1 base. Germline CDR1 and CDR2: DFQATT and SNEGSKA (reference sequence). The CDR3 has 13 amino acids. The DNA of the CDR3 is TGCAGTGCCCGGACAGGGCTATCCTACGAGCAGTACTTC. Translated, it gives CSARTGLSYEQYF.

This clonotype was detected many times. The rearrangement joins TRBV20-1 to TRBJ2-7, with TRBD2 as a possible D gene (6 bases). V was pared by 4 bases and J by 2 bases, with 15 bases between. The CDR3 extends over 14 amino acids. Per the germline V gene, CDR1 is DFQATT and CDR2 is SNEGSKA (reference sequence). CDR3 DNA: TGCAGTGCTACCCATAGCGGAAATCCCTACGAGCAGTACTTC. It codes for CSATHSGNPYEQYF.

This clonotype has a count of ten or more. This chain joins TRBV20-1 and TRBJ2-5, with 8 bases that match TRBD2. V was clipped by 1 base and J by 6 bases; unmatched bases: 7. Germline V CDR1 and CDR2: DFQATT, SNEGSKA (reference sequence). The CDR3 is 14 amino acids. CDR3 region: CSARAQRGIKTQYF. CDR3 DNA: TGCAGTGCTAGAGCCCAGCGGGGGATAAAGACCCAGTACTTC.

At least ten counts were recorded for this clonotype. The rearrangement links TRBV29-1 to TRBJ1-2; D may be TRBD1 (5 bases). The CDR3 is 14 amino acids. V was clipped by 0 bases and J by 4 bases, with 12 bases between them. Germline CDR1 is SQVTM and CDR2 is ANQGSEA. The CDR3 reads CSVEDQSGGYGYTF. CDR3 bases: TGCAGCGTTGAAGATCAGTCGGGGGGCTATGGCTACACCTTC.

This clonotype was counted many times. CDR3 sequence reads: CASSPGTGANVLTF. DNA of the CDR3: TGCGCCAGCAGTCCAGGGACTGGGGCCAACGTCCTGACTTTC. The chain uses TRBV10-2 and TRBJ2-6; maybe TRBD1 (5 bases). V was trimmed by 5 bases and J by 2 bases, leaving 7 bases between them. This CDR3 has 14 amino acids. CDR1 and CDR2 (germline): WSHSY, SAAADI.

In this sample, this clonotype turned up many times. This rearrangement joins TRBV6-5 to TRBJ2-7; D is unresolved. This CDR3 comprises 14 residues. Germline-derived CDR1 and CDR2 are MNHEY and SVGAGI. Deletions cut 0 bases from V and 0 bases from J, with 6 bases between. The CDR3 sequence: CASSYSVNSYEQYF. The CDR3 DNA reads TGTGCCAGCAGTTACTCTGTCAACTCCTACGAGCAGTACTTC.

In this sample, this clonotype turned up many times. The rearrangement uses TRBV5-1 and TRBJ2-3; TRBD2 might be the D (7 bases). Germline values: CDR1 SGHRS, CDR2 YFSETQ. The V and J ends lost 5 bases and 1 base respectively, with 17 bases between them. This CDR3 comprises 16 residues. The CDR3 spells CASSARGGGRTDTQYF. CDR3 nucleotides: TGCGCCAGCAGTGCCCGAGGGGGGGGCCGCACAGATACGCAGTATTTT.

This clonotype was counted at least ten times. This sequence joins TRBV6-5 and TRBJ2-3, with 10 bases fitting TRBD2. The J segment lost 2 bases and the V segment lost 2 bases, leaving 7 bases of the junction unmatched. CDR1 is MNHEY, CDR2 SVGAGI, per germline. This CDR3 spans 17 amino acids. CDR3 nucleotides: TGTGCCAGCAGTTACAACGGACTAGCGGCTAACACAGATACGCAGTATTTT. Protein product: CASSYNGLAANTDTQYF.